The entry below gives a single T cell receptor beta chain sequence along with its context. Original data processing: For nucleated cells, counts were estimated from reference gene primer amplification. Repertoires were generated with immunoSEQ multiplex PCR, while TCRdb's copy carries only in-frame clones and drops some. The DNA gave D and trimming, while V, J and clone size come from that table. The sample includes a few hundred thousand clones, 89% seen only once; the top ten take roughly a tenth. The data were taken from a study of blood T cell repertoires in COVID-19. For the study at large: Some COVID-19 samples were acute and others convalescent; all came from the United States, Italy and Spain. T cells, B-cell-depleted T cells, or PBMCs supplied cDNA or gDNA.

Symptom resolution, clearance, or two negative PCRs marked donors in Cohort 3 as recovered. Trimming cost V 4 bases and J 8 bases; bases outside gene matches: 4. The germline V gene encodes CDR1 SGHTA and CDR2 FQGNSA. This CDR3 has 15 residues. J is TRBJ2-1 and V is TRBV7-2, with 14 positions matching TRBD2. The sequenced sample was PBMCs or T cells enriched from blood (not recorded which). The receptor's source is a middle-aged woman who had recovered from COVID-19. CDR3 in amino acids: CASSSTSGGEYEQFF. DNA of the CDR3: TGTGCCAGCAGCTCGACTAGCGGGGGGGAATATGAGCAGTTCTTC.